These 5 T cell receptor beta chains share one sample of origin, sequenced in a study of T-cell reconstitution after alpha-beta-depleted transplantation in children. Construction of the TCRbeta library involved unique molecular identifiers. One entry per CDR3 protein results from TCRdb running MiXCR on the PCR reads. The table shows 640,000 or so distinct CDR3 sequences, with approximately 17% occurring only once. The material sequenced was PBMCs from the stem cell graft donor, taken from the stem cell graft. Receptor source: a human donor who donated a stem cell graft to a child with acute myeloid leukemia.

This clonotype was detected ten times or more. The rearrangement links TRBV20-1 to TRBJ1-1; tentative D call: TRBD1 (6 bases). In germline, CDR1 is DFQATT, CDR2 SNEGSKA (reference sequence). Trimming stripped 3 bases from V and 2 bases from J, with 10 bases between. CDR3 size: 13 residues. CDR3 DNA sequence: TGCAGTGCTAGGGGGACACGCAACACTGAAGCTTTCTTT. Translating gives CSARGTRNTEAFF.

The chain joins TRBV7-6 to TRBJ2-5; D is uncertain. Germline lookup yields CDR1 SGHVS and CDR2 FNYEAQ. The V and J ends lost 4 bases and 1 base respectively, with 10 bases between them. The length of the CDR3 is 14 residues. The CDR3 is CASSWVEIQETQYF. The CDR3 DNA reads TGTGCCAGCAGCTGGGTGGAGATCCAAGAGACCCAGTACTTC.

This clonotype has more than one count but fewer than ten. The rearrangement uses TRBV24-1 and TRBJ2-5; 10 bases line up with TRBD1. The J segment lost 3 bases and the V segment lost 4 bases, leaving 7 bases of the junction unmatched. The CDR3 length is 16 residues. Germline lookup yields CDR1 KGHDR and CDR2 SFDVKD. The chain's CDR3 is CATSDSGTGDEETQYF. DNA of the CDR3: TGTGCCACCAGTGACTCCGGGACAGGGGATGAAGAGACCCAGTACTTC.

The chain joins TRBV21-1 to TRBJ2-4. TRBV21-1 is marked as a pseudogene. The CDR3 is 16 amino acids. The CDR3 protein is CASSKDPCGAKNIQYF. CDR3 nucleotides: TGTGCCAGCAGCAAAGACCCGTGTGGGGCCAAAAACATTCAGTACTTC.

This chain links TRBV7-9 with TRBJ1-2; the D gene is possibly TRBD1 (5 bases). CDR1 and CDR2 (germline): SEHNR, FQNEAQ (reference sequence). Trimming shortened V by 7 bases and J by 2 bases, and 14 bases separated the two germline ends. The CDR3 consists of 14 residues. The CDR3 region is CASIRLTENYGYTF. CDR3 bases: TGTGCCAGCATCCGCCTGACAGAAAACTATGGCTACACCTTC.